This note documents a single TCR beta chain sequence. Its antigen remains unknown. The data derive from a study of cytomegalovirus exposure and HLA in healthy donors. Findings and limits, study-wide: Earlier findings revealed that most TCR beta V segments proved productive either about 90% or about 30% of the time. Under in vitro conditions, a few CMV-associated chains were confirmed as specific for CMV antigens.

V was shortened by 3 bases and J by 6 bases, with 9 bases between the two germline ends. Germline V gene sequence: CDR1 MDHEN, CDR2 SYDVKM. The CDR3 is 12 amino acids. 60 Vbeta and 13 Jbeta primers were used in PCR. Profiled with immunoSEQ multiplex PCR; TCRdb holds only in-frame clones, not every one. The sample includes about 98,000 clones, under 75% seen only once; the top ten take less than 2.5%. What was sequenced was PBMCs. This receptor was taken from a man aged 45-65 years in good health and CMV-seronegative. The chain combines TRBV28 with TRBJ2-7; D unresolved. In DNA, the CDR3 is TGTGCCAGCAGTTTTACGGTCGGCGAGCAGTACTTC. Amino acids: CASSFTVGEQYF.